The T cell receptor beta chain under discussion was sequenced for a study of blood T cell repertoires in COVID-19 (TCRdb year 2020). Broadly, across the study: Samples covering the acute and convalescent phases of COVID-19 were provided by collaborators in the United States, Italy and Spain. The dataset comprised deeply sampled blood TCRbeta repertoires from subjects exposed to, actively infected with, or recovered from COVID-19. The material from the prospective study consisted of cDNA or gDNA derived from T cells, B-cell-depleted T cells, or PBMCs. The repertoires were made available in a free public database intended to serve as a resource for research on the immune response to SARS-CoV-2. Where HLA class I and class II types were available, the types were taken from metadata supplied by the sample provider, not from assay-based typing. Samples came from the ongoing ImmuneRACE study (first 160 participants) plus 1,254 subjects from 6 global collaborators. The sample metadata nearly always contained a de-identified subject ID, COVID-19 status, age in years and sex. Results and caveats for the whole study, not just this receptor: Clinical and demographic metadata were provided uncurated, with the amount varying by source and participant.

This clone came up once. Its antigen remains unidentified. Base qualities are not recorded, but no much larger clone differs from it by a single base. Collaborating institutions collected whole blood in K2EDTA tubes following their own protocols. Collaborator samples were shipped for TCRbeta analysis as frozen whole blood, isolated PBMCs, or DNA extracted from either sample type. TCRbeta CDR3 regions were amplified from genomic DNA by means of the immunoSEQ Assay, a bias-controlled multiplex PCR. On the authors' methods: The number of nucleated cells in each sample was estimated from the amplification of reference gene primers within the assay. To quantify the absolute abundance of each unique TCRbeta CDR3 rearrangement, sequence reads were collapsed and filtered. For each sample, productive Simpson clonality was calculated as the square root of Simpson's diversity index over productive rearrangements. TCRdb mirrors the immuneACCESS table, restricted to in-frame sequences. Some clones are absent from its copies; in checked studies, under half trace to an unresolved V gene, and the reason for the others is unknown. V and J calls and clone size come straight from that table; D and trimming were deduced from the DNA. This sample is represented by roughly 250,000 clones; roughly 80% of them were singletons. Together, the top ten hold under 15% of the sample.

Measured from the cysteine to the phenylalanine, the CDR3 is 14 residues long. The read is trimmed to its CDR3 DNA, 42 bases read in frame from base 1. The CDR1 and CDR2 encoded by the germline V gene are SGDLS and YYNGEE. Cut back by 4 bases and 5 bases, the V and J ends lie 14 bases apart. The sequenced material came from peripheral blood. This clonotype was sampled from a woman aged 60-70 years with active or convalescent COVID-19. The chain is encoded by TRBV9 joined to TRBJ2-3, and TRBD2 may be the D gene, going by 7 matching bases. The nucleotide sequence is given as TGTGCCAGCAGCTCCCGGGGGGCCGGAGATACGCAGTATTTT. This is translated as CASSSRGAGDTQYF.